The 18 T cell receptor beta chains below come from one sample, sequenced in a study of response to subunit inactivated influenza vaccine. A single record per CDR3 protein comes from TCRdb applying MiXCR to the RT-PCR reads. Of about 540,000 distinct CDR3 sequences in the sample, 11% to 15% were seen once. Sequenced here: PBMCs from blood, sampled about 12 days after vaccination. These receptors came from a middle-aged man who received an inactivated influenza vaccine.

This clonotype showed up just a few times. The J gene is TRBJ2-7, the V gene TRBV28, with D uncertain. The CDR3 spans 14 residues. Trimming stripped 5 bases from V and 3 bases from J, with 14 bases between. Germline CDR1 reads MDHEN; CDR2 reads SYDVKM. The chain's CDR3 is CASSPSRTIYEQYF. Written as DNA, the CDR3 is TGTGCCAGCAGTCCGTCACGGACCATCTACGAGCAGTACTTC.

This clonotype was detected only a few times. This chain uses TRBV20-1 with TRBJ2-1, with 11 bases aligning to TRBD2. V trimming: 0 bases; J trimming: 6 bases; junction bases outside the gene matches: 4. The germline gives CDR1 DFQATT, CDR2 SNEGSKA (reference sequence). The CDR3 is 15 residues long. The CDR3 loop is CSARDLLAGVNEQFF. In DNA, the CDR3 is TGCAGTGCTAGAGATTTACTAGCGGGAGTCAATGAGCAGTTCTTC.

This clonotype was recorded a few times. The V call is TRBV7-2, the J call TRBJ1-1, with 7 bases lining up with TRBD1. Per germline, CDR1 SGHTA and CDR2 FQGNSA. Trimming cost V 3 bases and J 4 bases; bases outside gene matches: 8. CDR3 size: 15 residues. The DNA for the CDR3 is TGTGCCAGCAGCTTCCAGGGGGGAATAGCCACTGAAGCTTTCTTT. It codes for CASSFQGGIATEAFF.

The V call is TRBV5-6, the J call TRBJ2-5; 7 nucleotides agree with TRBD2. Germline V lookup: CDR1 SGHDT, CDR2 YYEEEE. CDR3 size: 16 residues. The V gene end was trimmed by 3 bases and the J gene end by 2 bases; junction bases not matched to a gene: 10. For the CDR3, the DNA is TGTGCCAGCAGCTCTCTCACTACTAGCGTTCAAGAGACCCAGTACTTC. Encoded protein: CASSSLTTSVQETQYF.

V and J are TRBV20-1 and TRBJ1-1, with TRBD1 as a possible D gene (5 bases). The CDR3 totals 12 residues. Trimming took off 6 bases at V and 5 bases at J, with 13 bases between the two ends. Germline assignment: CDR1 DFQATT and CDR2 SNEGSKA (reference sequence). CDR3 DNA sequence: TGCAGTGCAACGGTTCAGGGTACTGAAGCTTTCTTT. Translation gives CSATVQGTEAFF.

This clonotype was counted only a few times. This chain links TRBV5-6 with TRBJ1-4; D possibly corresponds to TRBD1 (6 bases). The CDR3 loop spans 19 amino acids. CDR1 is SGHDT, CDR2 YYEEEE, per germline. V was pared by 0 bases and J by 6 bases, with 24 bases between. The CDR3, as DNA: TGTGCCAGCAGCTTGGTCCCAGGAGTAGGGGGGACCATTGATGAAAAACTGTTTTTT. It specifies CASSLVPGVGGTIDEKLFF. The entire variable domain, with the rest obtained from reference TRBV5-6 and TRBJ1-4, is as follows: DAGVTQSPTHLIKTRGQQVTLRCSPKSGHDTVSWYQQALGQGPQFIFQYYEEEERQRGNFPDRFSGHQFPNYSSELNVNALLLGDSALYLCASSLVPGVGGTIDEKLFFGSGTQLSVL.

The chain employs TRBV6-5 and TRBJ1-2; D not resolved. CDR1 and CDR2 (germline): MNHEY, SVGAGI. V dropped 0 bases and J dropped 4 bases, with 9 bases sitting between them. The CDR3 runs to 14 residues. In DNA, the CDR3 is TGTGCCAGCAGTTACTCCCCAGCGGTCTATGGCTACACCTTC. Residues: CASSYSPAVYGYTF.

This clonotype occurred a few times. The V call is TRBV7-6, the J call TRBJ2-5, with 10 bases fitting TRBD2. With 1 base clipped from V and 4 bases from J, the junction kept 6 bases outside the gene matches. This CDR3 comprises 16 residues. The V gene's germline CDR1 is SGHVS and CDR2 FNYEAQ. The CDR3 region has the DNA TGTGCCAGCAGCTTAGAAGTCCTAGCGGGAGTAGAGACCCAGTACTTC. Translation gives CASSLEVLAGVETQYF. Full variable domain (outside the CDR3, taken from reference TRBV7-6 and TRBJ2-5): GAGVSQSPRYKVTKRGQDVALRCDPISGHVSLYWYRQALGQGPEFLTYFNYEAQQDKSGLPNDRFSAERPEGSISTLTIQRTEQRDSAMYRCASSLEVLAGVETQYFGPGTRLLVL.

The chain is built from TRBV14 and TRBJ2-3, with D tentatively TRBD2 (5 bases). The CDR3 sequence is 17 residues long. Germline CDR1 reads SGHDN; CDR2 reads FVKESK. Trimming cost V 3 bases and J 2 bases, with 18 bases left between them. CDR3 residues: CASSQRGGLPYTDTQYF. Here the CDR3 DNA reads TGTGCCAGCAGCCAGAGAGGCGGGTTACCCTACACAGATACGCAGTATTTT.

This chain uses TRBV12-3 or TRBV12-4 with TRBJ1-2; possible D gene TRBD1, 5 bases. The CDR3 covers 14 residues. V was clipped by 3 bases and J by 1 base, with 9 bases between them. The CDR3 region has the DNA TGTGCCAGCAGTTTGCTCCAGGGTAACTATGGCTACACCTTC. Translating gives CASSLLQGNYGYTF.

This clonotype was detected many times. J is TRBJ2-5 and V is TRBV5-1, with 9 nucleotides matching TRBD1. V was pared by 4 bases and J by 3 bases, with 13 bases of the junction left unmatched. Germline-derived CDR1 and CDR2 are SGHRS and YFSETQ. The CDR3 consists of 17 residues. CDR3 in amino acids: CASSPGKTGGGEETQYF. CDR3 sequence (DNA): TGCGCCAGCAGCCCGGGAAAGACAGGGGGAGGCGAAGAGACCCAGTACTTC.

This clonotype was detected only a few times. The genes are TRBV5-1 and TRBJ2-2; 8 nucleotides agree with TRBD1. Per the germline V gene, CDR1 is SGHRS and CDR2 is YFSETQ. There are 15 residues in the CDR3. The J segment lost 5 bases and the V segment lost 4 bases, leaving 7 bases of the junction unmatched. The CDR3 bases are TGCGCCAGCAGCACTGACAGGGGATGGACCGGGGAGCTGTTTTTT. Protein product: CASSTDRGWTGELFF.

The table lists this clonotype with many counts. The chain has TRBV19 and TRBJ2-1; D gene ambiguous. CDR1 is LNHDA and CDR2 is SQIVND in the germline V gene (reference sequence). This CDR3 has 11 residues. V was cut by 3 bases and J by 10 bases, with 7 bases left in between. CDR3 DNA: TGTGCCAGTAGTATCGGGCGCGAGCAGTTCTTC. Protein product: CASSIGREQFF.

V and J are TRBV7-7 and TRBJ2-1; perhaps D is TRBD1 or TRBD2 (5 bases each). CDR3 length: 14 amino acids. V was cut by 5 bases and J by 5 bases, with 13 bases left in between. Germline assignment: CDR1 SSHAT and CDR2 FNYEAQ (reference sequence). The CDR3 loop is CASSPGAYDNEQFF. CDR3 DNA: TGTGCCAGCAGCCCCGGGGCGTACGACAATGAGCAGTTCTTC.

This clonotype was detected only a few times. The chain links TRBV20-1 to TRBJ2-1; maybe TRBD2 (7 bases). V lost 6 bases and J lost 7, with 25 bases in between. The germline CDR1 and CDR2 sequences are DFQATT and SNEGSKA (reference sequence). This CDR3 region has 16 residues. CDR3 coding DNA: TGCAGTGCCCCCTCCGGTGGGGGGGGGGCTGCAAATGAGCAGTTCTTC. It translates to CSAPSGGGGAANEQFF.

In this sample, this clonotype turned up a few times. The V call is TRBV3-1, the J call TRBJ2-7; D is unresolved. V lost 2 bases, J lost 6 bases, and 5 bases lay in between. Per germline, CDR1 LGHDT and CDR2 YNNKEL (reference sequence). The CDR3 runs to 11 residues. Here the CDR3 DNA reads TGTGCCAGCAGCCAATCAACCGAGCAGTACTTC. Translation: CASSQSTEQYF.

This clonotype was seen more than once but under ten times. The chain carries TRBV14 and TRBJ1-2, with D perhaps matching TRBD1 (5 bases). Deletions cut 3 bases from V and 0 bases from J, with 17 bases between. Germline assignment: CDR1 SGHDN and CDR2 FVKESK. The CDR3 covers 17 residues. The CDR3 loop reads CASSQSKTDITNYGYTF. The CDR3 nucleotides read TGTGCCAGCAGCCAGTCGAAGACAGATATAACTAACTATGGCTACACCTTC. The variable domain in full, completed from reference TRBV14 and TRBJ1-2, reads EAGVTQFPSHSVIEKGQTVTLRCDPISGHDNLYWYRRVMGKEIKFLLHFVKESKQDESGMPNNRFLAERTGGTYSTLKVQPAELEDSGVYFCASSQSKTDITNYGYTFGSGTRLTVV.

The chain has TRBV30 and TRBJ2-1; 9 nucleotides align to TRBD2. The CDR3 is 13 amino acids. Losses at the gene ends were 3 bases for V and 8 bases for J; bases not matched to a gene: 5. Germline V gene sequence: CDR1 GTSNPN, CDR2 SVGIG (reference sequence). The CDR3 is CAWRREGRDEQFF. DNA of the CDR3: TGTGCCTGGAGGCGGGAGGGAAGGGATGAGCAGTTCTTC.